Listed below are T cell receptor beta chains from one sample, sequenced in a study of cytotoxic CD8 clonotypes in ibrutinib-treated CLL. Produced via immunoSEQ multiplex PCR; TCRdb's table is partial and in-frame only. In the table there are approximately 150,000 clones, under 90% of which are singletons. The sequencing used PBMCs, collected after 24 months of ibrutinib treatment. These receptor sequences come from a human donor with chronic lymphocytic leukemia. Both conserved end residues are part of each CDR3. The order of the fields is J gene, clone size, V gene, CDR3 protein. Only part of the rows carry a size: once, few, many, or a class if the clone is expanded.

j_call: TRBJ1-1; clone_size: .; v_call: TRBV29-1; cdr3_aa: CSAYSGRTSWRTEAFF
j_call: TRBJ1-5; clone_size: .; v_call: TRBV19; cdr3_aa: CASSSRDRGVSNQPQHF
j_call: TRBJ2-1; clone_size: .; v_call: TRBV25-1; cdr3_aa: CASSESVSTVNEQFF
j_call: TRBJ1-2; clone_size: once; v_call: TRBV27; cdr3_aa: CASSGRGRNYGYTF
j_call: TRBJ1-3; clone_size: .; v_call: TRBV2; cdr3_aa: CASGDRAGSGNTIYF
j_call: TRBJ2-3; clone_size: .; v_call: TRBV11-2; cdr3_aa: CASSLAAGTSGGITDTQYF
j_call: TRBJ2-7; clone_size: .; v_call: TRBV7-3; cdr3_aa: CASSPRLAGVSEQYF
j_call: TRBJ1-1; clone_size: few; v_call: TRBV5-4; cdr3_aa: CASSLQTGGTEAFF
j_call: TRBJ2-1; clone_size: .; v_call: TRBV7-3; cdr3_aa: CASTKPRVPEQFF
j_call: TRBJ1-1; clone_size: .; v_call: TRBV7-8; cdr3_aa: CASGTRVVTEAFF
j_call: TRBJ2-7; clone_size: few; v_call: TRBV30; cdr3_aa: CAWSGAYEQYF
j_call: TRBJ1-2; clone_size: .; v_call: TRBV5-1; cdr3_aa: CASRPTGVYGYTF
j_call: TRBJ1-2; clone_size: .; v_call: TRBV2; cdr3_aa: CASSESAEDKGGYTF
j_call: TRBJ2-1; clone_size: .; v_call: TRBV2; cdr3_aa: CASSEEGFKNEQFF
j_call: TRBJ2-1; clone_size: .; v_call: TRBV6-1; cdr3_aa: CASRKKGGVNEQFF
j_call: TRBJ2-1; clone_size: .; v_call: TRBV5-1; cdr3_aa: CASSLLAGRHNEQFF
j_call: TRBJ2-2; clone_size: .; v_call: TRBV5-6; cdr3_aa: CASSLGWNRELFF
j_call: TRBJ1-1; clone_size: .; v_call: TRBV6-5; cdr3_aa: CASSTRGWNTEAFF
j_call: TRBJ1-2; clone_size: .; v_call: TRBV7-2; cdr3_aa: CASSLAEGARGYTF
j_call: TRBJ1-2; clone_size: .; v_call: TRBV4-3; cdr3_aa: CASSLTGQGVNYGYTF
j_call: TRBJ1-2; clone_size: .; v_call: TRBV5-1; cdr3_aa: CASSLDVQGRGYTF
j_call: TRBJ2-6; clone_size: .; v_call: TRBV5-8; cdr3_aa: CASSLASQPLSGANVLTF
j_call: TRBJ1-2; clone_size: .; v_call: TRBV27; cdr3_aa: CASYDRDRGAYGYTF
j_call: TRBJ2-3; clone_size: .; v_call: TRBV7-3; cdr3_aa: CASSPTGADTQYF
j_call: TRBJ1-4; clone_size: .; v_call: TRBV19; cdr3_aa: CASRGQGVTNEKLFF
j_call: TRBJ1-6; clone_size: .; v_call: TRBV27; cdr3_aa: CASSPDRNNSPLHF
j_call: TRBJ1-2; clone_size: once; v_call: TRBV9; cdr3_aa: CASGQTNYGYTF
j_call: TRBJ2-7; clone_size: .; v_call: TRBV4-3; cdr3_aa: CASSLRTGAAYEQYF
j_call: TRBJ1-2; clone_size: .; v_call: TRBV18; cdr3_aa: CASSRGQDYGYTF
j_call: TRBJ1-4; clone_size: .; v_call: TRBV30; cdr3_aa: CAWSVRSEKLFF
j_call: TRBJ2-7; clone_size: .; v_call: TRBV5-8; cdr3_aa: CASSLGLAGAYEQYF
j_call: TRBJ2-7; clone_size: .; v_call: TRBV4-3; cdr3_aa: CASSQEVGVNYEQYF
j_call: TRBJ1-2; clone_size: .; v_call: TRBV7-2; cdr3_aa: CASSPAGGTGSWGYTF
j_call: TRBJ2-5; clone_size: .; v_call: TRBV5-1; cdr3_aa: CASSLGLEETQYF